These 8 T cell receptor beta chains came from one sample sequenced in a study of blood T cell repertoires in COVID-19. Sequenced by immunoSEQ multiplex PCR; TCRdb stores in-frame clones only, minus some. The table has more than 300,000 clones, roughly 92% seen once. Sequenced sample: PBMCs or T cells enriched from blood (not recorded which). All receptors come from a woman in her forties who had been exposed to COVID-19.

The gene calls are TRBV7-8 and TRBJ1-2; a possible D gene is TRBD1 (5 bases). The CDR3 contains 12 residues. The V gene lost 0 bases and the J gene lost 8 bases, with 7 bases spanning the gap. Germline-derived CDR1 and CDR2 are SGHVS and FQNEAQ. CDR3 DNA: TGTGCCAGCAGCTTAGCAGGGGTCGGCTACACCTTC. Translated: CASSLAGVGYTF.

The gene calls are TRBV19 and TRBJ2-3, with 7 positions matching TRBD1. Germline V gene lookup returns CDR1 LNHDA and CDR2 SQIVND (reference sequence). The trim removed 5 bases at V and 0 bases at J, leaving 5 bases unmatched. The CDR3 has 15 amino acids. CDR3 residues: CASSYGTASTDTQYF. DNA of the CDR3: TGTGCCAGTAGTTACGGGACAGCCAGCACAGATACGCAGTATTTT.

The genes are TRBV5-1 and TRBJ2-1; D is unresolved. Germline lookup yields CDR1 SGHRS and CDR2 YFSETQ. V lost 3 bases, J lost 3 bases, and 7 bases lay in between. This CDR3 contains 13 residues. Here the CDR3 reads CASSSMLYNEQFF. CDR3 nucleotide sequence: TGCGCCAGCAGCTCTATGCTCTACAATGAGCAGTTCTTC.

This rearrangement joins TRBV12-3 or TRBV12-4 to TRBJ1-2; no clear D gene. The V and J ends lost 5 bases and 5 bases respectively, with 9 bases between them. The CDR3 contains 12 residues. The CDR3 nucleotides read TGTGCCAGCAGTAGTACAGAGTATGGCTACACCTTC. This sequence encodes CASSSTEYGYTF.

In this sample, this clone turned up once. The genes are TRBV27 and TRBJ1-4; 9 positions match TRBD1. Trimming took 7 bases from V and 7 from J; bases not matched to a gene: 7. Germline CDR1 reads MNHEY; CDR2 reads SMNVEV (reference sequence). The length of the CDR3 is 14 residues. In DNA form, the CDR3 reads TGTGCCAGCAAGGACAGGGGCTCGGGTGAAAAACTGTTTTTT. It translates to CASKDRGSGEKLFF.

V and J are TRBV6-6 and TRBJ1-6, with 8 positions matching TRBD1. The CDR3 loop spans 19 amino acids. With 5 bases clipped from V and 0 bases from J, the junction kept 12 bases outside the gene matches. CDR1 is MNHNY, CDR2 SVGAGI, per germline (reference sequence). CDR3 residues: CASSPVGQATSSYNSPLHF. The CDR3 region has the DNA TGTGCCAGCAGTCCGGTGGGACAGGCCACGAGCTCCTATAATTCACCCCTCCACTTT.

This sequence joins TRBV5-4 and TRBJ2-3, with D tentatively TRBD1 (5 bases). Germline lookup yields CDR1 SGHNT and CDR2 YYREEE (reference sequence). The germline V and J ends were trimmed by 0 bases and 4 bases, with 12 bases remaining between them. The CDR3 is 15 amino acids. CDR3 in DNA: TGTGCCAGCAGCTTGGTGGGGTCAGGGTCAGATACGCAGTATTTT. As protein: CASSLVGSGSDTQYF.

The rearrangement links TRBV12-3 or TRBV12-4 to TRBJ2-1, with D maybe TRBD2 (5 bases). The V end lost 6 bases, the J end lost 7 bases, and 13 bases lay between the germline ends. CDR3 size: 13 residues. This CDR3 is CASSTDYWNEQFF. CDR3 in DNA: TGTGCCAGCAGCACCGACTACTGGAATGAGCAGTTCTTC.